This T cell receptor beta chain derives from a study of T cell changes during pregnancy in multiple sclerosis. Germline CDR1 and CDR2: MNHEY and SVGAGI. V gave up 4 bases and J gave up 6 bases; unmatched junction bases: 4. The CDR3 covers 13 residues. The protocol was immunoSEQ multiplex PCR, while the TCRdb copy is restricted to in-frame clones and leaves out a portion. The profile covers 69,000 or so clones, with approximately 90% appearing a single time and approximately 1.5% taken by the ten largest. The rearrangement links TRBV6-5 to TRBJ1-1, with 8 bases fitting TRBD1. The sequence was obtained from a female donor with multiple sclerosis, enrolled in a pregnancy study. Sequencing used peripheral blood, obtained in the third trimester of pregnancy. For the CDR3, the DNA is TGTGCCAGCAGTTTATTACAGGGGGCTGAAGCTTTCTTT. As protein: CASSLLQGAEAFF.